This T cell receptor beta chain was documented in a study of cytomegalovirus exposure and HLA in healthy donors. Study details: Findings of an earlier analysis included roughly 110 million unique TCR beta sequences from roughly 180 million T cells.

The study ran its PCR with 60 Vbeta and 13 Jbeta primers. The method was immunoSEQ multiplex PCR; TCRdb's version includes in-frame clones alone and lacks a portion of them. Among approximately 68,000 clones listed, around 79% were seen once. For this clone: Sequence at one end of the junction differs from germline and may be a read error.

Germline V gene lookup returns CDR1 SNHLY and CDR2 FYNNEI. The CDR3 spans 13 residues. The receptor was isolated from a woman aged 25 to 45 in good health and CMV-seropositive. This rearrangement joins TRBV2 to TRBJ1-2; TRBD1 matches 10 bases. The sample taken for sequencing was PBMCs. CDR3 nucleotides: TGTGCCAGCAGCGGGACAGGGGCCTATGGCTACCCCTTC. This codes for CASSGTGAYGYPF. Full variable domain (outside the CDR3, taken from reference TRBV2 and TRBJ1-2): EPEVTQTPSHQVTQMGQEVILRCVPISNHLYFYWYRQILGQKVEFLVSFYNNEISEKSEIFDDQFSVERPDGSNFTLKIRSTKLEDSAMYFCASSGTGAYGYPFGSGTRLTVV.